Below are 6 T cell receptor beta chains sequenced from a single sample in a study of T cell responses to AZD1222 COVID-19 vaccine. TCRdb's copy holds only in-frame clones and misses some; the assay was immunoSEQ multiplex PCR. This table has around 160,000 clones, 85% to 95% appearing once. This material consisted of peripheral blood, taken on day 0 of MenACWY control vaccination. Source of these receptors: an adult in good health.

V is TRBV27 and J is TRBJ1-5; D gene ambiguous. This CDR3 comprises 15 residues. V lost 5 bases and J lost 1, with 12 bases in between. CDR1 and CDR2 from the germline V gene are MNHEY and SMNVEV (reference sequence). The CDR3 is CASSPQPVSNQPQHF. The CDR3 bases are TGTGCCAGCAGTCCCCAACCGGTCAGCAATCAGCCCCAGCATTTT.

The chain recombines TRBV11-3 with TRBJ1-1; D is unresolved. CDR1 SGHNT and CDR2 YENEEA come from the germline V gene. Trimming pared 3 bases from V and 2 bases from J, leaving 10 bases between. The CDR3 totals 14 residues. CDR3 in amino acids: CASSFNQANTEAFF. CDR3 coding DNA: TGTGCCAGCAGCTTCAATCAGGCAAACACTGAAGCTTTCTTT.

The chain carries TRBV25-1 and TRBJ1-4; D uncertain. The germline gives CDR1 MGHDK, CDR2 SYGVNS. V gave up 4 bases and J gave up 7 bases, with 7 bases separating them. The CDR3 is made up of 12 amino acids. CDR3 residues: CASSAGGEKLFF. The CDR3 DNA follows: TGTGCCAGCAGTGCGGGTGGTGAAAAACTGTTTTTT.

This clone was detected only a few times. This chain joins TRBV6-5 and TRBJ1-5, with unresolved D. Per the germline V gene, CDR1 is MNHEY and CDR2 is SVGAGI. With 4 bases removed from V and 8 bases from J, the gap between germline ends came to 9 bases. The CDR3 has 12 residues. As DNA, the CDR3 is TGTGCCAGCAGTTCGGCTGGCGAGCCCCAGCATTTT. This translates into CASSSAGEPQHF.

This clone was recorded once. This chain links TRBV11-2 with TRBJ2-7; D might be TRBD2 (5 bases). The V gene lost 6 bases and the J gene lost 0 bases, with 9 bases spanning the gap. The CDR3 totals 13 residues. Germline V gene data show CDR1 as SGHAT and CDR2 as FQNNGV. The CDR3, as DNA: TGTGCCAGCAGGCCCGGGATCTCCTACGAGCAGTACTTC. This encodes CASRPGISYEQYF.

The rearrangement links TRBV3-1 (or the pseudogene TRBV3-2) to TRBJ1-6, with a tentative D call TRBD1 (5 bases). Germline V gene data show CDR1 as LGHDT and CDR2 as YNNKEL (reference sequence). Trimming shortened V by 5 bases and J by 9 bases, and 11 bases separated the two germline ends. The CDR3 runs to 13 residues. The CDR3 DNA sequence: TGTGCCAGCAGCGGGGACGCAACTTCACCCCTCCACTTT. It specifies CASSGDATSPLHF.